This T cell receptor beta chain was sequenced in a study of naive and memory T cell subsets. Overall study findings and caveats: Each distinct alpha or beta sequence counts as one clonotype. A few larger clonotypes appeared in naive repertoires, especially CD8, possibly memory cells re-expressing CD45RA.

With regard to this clonotype: Its matching antigen is unknown. A read error may produce the germline difference seen at one junction end.

CMV status came from CD4+ IFNgamma after overnight CMV lysate stimulation. Cells stained for CD3, CD4, CD8, CD45RA, CD27 and viability were sorted into four CD45RA/CD27 subsets. Germline lookup yields CDR1 DFQATT and CDR2 SNEGSKA (reference sequence). The CDR3 runs to 11 residues. Both TRBC1 and TRBC2 were covered by a beta constant-region primer of two equimolar oligonucleotides. Four rounds of PCR amplified the ligated cDNA using nested alpha and beta constant-region primers plus SP2. Ligation attached a single-stranded oligonucleotide with a 12-nucleotide UMI and the SP2 primer to the cDNA 3' end. TCRdb reanalysed the UMI-ligation and nested PCR reads using MiXCR and keeps one entry per CDR3 protein. The sample has approximately 90,000 distinct CDR3 sequences; approximately 10% are singletons.

V is TRBV20-1 and J is TRBJ2-5; D might be TRBD1 (6 bases). This receptor was taken from a human donor in good health. The sample taken for sequencing was naive CD4+ T cells from blood. The CDR3 here is CSPRGGETQYF. CDR3 DNA sequence: TGCAGTCCTAGAGGGGGAGAGACCCAGTACTTC.